The source of this T cell receptor (beta chain) is a study of T cell changes during pregnancy in multiple sclerosis. This CDR3 contains 15 residues. V dropped 3 bases and J dropped 0 bases, with 9 bases sitting between them. CDR1 and CDR2 from the germline V gene are SGHDN and FVKESK. The data were produced by immunoSEQ multiplex PCR, yet TCRdb's version contains in-frame clones alone and is incomplete. Of about 44,000 clones listed, over 85% are singletons. The sequencing used CD4+ T cells from peripheral blood mononuclear cells, collected in the first trimester of pregnancy. The V and J genes are TRBV14 and TRBJ2-1; D is perhaps TRBD2 (5 bases). The receptor was isolated from a female donor with multiple sclerosis, enrolled in a pregnancy study. The CDR3 region is CASSHRSGSYNEQFF. The CDR3 DNA is TGTGCCAGCAGCCACCGAAGCGGCTCCTACAATGAGCAGTTCTTC.